This T cell receptor (beta chain) was identified during a study of T cell changes during pregnancy in multiple sclerosis. Clones were read by immunoSEQ multiplex PCR, and TCRdb kept only the in-frame ones, dropping some. In the table there are tens of thousands of clones, about nine tenths of which are singletons. Sequenced material: peripheral blood, taken in the second trimester of pregnancy. The receptor's source is a female donor in good health, enrolled as a control in a pregnancy study.

In nucleotides, the CDR3 is TGTGCCAGCAGCTTAGATGTGGCAGGGCTTGGAGAAAAACTGTTTTTT. Translated, it gives CASSLDVAGLGEKLFF. The chain links TRBV7-8 to TRBJ1-4; the D gene is possibly TRBD1 (5 bases). Germline assignment: CDR1 SGHVS and CDR2 FQNEAQ. V was clipped by 1 base and J by 8 bases, with 17 bases between them. CDR3 length equals 16 residues. The full variable domain, in which reference TRBV7-8 and TRBJ1-4 provide the parts outside the CDR3, is GAGVSQSPRYKVAKRGQDVALRCDPISGHVSLFWYQQALGQGPEFLTYFQNEAQLDKSGLPSDRFFAERPEGSVSTLKIQRTQQEDSAVYLCASSLDVAGLGEKLFFGSGTQLSVL.